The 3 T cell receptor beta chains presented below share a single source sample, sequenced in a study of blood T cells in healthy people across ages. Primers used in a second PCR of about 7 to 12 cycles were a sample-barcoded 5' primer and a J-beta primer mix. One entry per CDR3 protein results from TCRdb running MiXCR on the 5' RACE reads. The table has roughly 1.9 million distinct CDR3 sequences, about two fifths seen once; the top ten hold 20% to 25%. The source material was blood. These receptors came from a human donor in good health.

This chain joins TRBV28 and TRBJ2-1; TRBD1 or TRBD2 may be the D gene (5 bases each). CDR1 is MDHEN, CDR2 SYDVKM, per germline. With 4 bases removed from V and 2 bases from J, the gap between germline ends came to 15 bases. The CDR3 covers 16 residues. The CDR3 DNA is TGTGCCAGCAGTTCCCCTTTCCGGGGCCCCTACAATGAGCAGTTCTTC. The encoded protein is CASSSPFRGPYNEQFF. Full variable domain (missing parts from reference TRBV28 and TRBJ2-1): DVKVTQSSRYLVKRTGEKVFLECVQDMDHENMFWYRQDPGLGLRLIYFSYDVKMKEKGDIPEGYSVSREKKERFSLILESASTNQTSMYLCASSSPFRGPYNEQFFGPGTRLTVL.

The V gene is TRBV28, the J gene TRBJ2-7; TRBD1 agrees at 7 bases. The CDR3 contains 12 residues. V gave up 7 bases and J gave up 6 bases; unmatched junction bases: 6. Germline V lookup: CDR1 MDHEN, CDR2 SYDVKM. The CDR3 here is CASTSTGVEQYF. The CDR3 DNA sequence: TGTGCCAGCACATCTACAGGGGTCGAGCAGTACTTC.

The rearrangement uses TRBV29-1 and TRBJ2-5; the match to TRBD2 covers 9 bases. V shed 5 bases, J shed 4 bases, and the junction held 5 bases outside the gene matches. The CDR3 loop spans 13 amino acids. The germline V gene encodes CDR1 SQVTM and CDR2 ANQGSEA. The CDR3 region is CSVQPSGAETQYF. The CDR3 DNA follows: TGCAGCGTTCAGCCTAGCGGGGCAGAGACCCAGTACTTC.